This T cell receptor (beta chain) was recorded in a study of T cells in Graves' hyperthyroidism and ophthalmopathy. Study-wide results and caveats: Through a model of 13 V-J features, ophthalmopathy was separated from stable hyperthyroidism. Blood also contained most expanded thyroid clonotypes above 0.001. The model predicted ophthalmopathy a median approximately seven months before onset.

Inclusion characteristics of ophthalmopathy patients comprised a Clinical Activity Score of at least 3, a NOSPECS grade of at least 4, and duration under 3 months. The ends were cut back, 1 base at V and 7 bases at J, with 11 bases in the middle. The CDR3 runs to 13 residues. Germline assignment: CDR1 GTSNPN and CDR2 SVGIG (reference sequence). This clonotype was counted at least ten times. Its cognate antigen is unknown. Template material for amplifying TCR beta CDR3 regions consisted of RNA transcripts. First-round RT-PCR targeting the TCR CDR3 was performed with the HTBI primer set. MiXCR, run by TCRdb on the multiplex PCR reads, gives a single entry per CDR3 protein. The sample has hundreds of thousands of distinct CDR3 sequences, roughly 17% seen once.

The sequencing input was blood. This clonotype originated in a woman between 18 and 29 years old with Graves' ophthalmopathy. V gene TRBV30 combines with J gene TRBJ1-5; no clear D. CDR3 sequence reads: CAWSARGLQPQHF. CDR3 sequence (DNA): TGTGCCTGGAGTGCCCGCGGACTACAGCCCCAGCATTTT. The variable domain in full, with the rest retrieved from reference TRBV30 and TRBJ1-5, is SQTIHQWPATLVQPVGSPLSLECTVEGTSNPNLYWYRQAAGRGLQLLFYSVGIGQISSEVPQNLSASRPQDRQFILSSKKLLLSDSGFYLCAWSARGLQPQHFGDGTRLSIL.